This T cell receptor beta chain comes out of a study of tumor-infiltrating lymphocytes in localized non-small cell lung cancer listed by TCRdb under 2021. About the study as a whole: The cohort included patients whose samples were collected after neoadjuvant chemotherapy, as well as both smokers and never-smokers and several histologies. In total, the ICON cohort consisted of 140 or so surgical patients with localized non-small cell lung cancer who had their tumors resected. A total of 50 to 60 patients were included in the paired tumor versus uninvolved lung comparison of immunoSEQ T-cell fraction. Flow cytometry, multiplex immunofluorescence, RNA-seq, exome sequencing and proteomics were applied to the same patients as TCR sequencing, which was one of several integrated assays. Resected tumor tissue and uninvolved lung tissue described as non-adjacent to the tumor were contributed by each patient, with both tissues obtained from the same patient.

General study outcomes and caveats: Higher T cell infiltration in tumors than in uninvolved lung tissue was supported by TCRbeta sequencing, consistent with immunofluorescence CD3 counts. No difference in TCR-derived T-cell fraction was observed between the flow cytometry-defined immunotypes IM1 (good prognosis) and IM2 (poor prognosis). Because different assays used different pieces of the same tissue, technical variation could not be distinguished from intratumor heterogeneity. No association of tumor T-cell fraction from TCR sequencing with recurrence-free survival was found (p = 0.61). Assay coverage varied across patients depending on available tissue quantity, so only a subset of the cohort had TCR sequencing.

TCR sequencing with the immunoSEQ assay provided the T-cell fraction in tumor and uninvolved lung tissue. Concerning the study's data processing: For survival analysis, patients were split into high (upper tertile) and low (lower two tertiles) T-cell fraction groups and compared by log-rank test. A signed-rank test was used to test differences in T-cell fraction between paired tumor and uninvolved lung samples. This immuneACCESS table, as held by TCRdb, lists in-frame sequences with V and J called but not all clones. Of the missing ones, under half trace to an unresolved V gene in checked studies; the others have no known cause. V, J and clone size reflect that table, while D and trimming were determined from the DNA. The sample has about 13,000 clones on record, about 71% of them singletons. In total, the top ten clones hold just under 9.5% of the sample. The germline V gene encodes CDR1 MNHEY and CDR2 SVGAGI. Reading from cysteine to phenylalanine, the CDR3 counts 14 amino acids. Of all the DNA, just the CDR3 is kept, 42 bases in frame from base 1. V drops 6 bases and J drops 4 bases, leaving 15 bases in between.

Comments on this clone: No antigen is known for it. No base quality information exists; no much larger clone differs at one position.

Enrollment in ICON was initiated in April 2016, and the last patient was enrolled in 2018. A subcohort of 76 patients provided fresh tumor and matched uninvolved tissue for in-depth immune analyses, with TCR sequencing among those analyses. No cell sorting was done, and TCR sequencing was instead run on DNA isolated from bulk tissue. The sequence is built from TRBV6-5 and TRBJ1-1; the D gene is perhaps TRBD1, on 5 matching bases. The sequenced material came from lung tumor tissue. The source of this sequence is a human donor with non-small cell lung cancer. The CDR3 protein: CASRAGTLATEAFF. The DNA sequence is TGTGCCAGCAGGGCCGGGACCCTTGCCACTGAAGCTTTCTTT.